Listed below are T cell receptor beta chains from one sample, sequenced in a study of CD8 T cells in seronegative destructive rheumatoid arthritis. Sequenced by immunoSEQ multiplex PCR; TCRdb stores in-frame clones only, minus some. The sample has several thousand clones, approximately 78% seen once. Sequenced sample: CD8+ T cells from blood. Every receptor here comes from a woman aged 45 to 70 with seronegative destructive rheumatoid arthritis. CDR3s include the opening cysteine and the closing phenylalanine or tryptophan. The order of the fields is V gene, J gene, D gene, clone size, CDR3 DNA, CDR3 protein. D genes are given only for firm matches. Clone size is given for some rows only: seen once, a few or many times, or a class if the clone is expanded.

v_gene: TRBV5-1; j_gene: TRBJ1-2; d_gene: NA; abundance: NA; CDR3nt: TGCGCCAGCAGTTTAACAACAGGGAGTACTGGCTACACCTTC; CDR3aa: CASSLTTGSTGYTF
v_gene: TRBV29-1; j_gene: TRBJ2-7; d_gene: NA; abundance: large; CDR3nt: TGCAGCGTTGCAGGGTTGGGGCTCTCCTACGAGCAGTACTTC; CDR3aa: CSVAGLGLSYEQYF
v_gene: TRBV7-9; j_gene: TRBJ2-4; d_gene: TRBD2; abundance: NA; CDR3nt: TGTGCCAGCAGCTTAGTTGCGGGGGATTCCAAAAACATTCAGTACTTC; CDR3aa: CASSLVAGDSKNIQYF
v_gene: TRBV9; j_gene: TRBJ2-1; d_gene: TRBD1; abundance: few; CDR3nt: TGTGCCAGCAGCGGAGACAGGGCGGGTGAGCAGTTCTTC; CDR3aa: CASSGDRAGEQFF
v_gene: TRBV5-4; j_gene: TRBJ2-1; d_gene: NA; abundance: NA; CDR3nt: TGTGCCAGCAGCCTGACTCTTTTCGATGAGCAGTTCTTC; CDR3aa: CASSLTLFDEQFF
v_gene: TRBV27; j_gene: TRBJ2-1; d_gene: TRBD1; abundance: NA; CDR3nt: TGTGCCAGTAAATCAGGGGGCGCATACGGTGAGCAGTTCTTC; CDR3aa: CASKSGGAYGEQFF
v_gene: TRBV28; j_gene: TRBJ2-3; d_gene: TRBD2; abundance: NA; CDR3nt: TGTGCCAGCAGTTTGGTCGGGACTAGCGGGGGGATCACAGATACGCAGTATTTT; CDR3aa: CASSLVGTSGGITDTQYF
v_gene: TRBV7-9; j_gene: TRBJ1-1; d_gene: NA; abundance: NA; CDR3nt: TGTGCCAGCAGTTTAGGGGCCACTGAAGCTTTCTTT; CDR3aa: CASSLGATEAFF
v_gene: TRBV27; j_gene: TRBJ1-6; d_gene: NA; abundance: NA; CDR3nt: TGTGCCAGCAGCGGGACATTCGATTCACCCCTCCACTTT; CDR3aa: CASSGTFDSPLHF
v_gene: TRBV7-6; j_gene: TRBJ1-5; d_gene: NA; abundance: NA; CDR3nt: TGTGCCAGCAGCAGAGGTGGCCCCAATCAGCCCCAGCATTTT; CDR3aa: CASSRGGPNQPQHF
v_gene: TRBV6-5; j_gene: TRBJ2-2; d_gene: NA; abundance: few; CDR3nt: TGTGCCAGCAGTTACCAACGCCAGTGGACCGGGGAGCTGTTTTTT; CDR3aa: CASSYQRQWTGELFF
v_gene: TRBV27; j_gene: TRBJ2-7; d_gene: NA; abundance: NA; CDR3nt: TGTGCCAGCAGTTTAGGGTCCAGGATATTCGAGCAGTACTTC; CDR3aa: CASSLGSRIFEQYF
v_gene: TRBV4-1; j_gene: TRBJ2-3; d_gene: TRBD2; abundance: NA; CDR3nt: TGCGCCAGCAGCCAAACTAGCGGGGCTCTGTATCCTTGGGGGTATTTT; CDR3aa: CASSQTSGALYPWGYF
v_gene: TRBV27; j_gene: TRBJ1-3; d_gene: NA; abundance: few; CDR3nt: TGTGCCAGCAGTCCCACAGGGTCCTCTGGAAACACCATATATTTT; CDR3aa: CASSPTGSSGNTIYF
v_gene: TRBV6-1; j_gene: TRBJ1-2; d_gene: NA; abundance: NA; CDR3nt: TGTGCCAGCAGTGTTCCGGGACTCTATGGCTACACCTTC; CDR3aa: CASSVPGLYGYTF
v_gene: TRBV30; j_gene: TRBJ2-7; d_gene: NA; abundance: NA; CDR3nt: TGTGCCTGGAGTCGTGTTTCCTCCTACGAGCAGTACTTC; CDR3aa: CAWSRVSSYEQYF
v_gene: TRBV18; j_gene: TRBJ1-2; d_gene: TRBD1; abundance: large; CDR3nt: TGTGCCAGCTCACCAGGGCAGGGGGTAATTGGCTACACCTTC; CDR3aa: CASSPGQGVIGYTF
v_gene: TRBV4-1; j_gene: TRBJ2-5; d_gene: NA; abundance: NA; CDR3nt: TGCGCCAGCAGCCAAGTCCACTTCGGAGGGGATGAGACCCAGTACTTC; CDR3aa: CASSQVHFGGDETQYF
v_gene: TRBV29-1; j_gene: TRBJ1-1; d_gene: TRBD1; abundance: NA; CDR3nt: TGCAGCGTTGATAGATTTTCGGGACAGGGTTTTCCTGAAGCTTTCTTT; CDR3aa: CSVDRFSGQGFPEAFF
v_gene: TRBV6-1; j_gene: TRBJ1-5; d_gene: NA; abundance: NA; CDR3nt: TGTGCCAGCAGTTCGGGGGGGGTGAGGCCCCAGCATTTT; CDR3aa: CASSSGGVRPQHF
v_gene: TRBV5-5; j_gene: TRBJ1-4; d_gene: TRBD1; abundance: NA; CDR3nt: TGTGCCAGCAGCACGGGACAGTCAACTAATGAAAAACTGTTTTTT; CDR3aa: CASSTGQSTNEKLFF
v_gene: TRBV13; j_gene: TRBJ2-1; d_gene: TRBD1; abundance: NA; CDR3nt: TGTGCCAGCAGCTTCGGGACAGGCAATGAGCAGTTCTTC; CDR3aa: CASSFGTGNEQFF
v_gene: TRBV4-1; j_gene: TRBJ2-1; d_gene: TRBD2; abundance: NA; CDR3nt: TGCGCCAGCAGCCAAGATCCCGCGGGGGGGCCGAGCTCCTACAATGAGCAGTTCTTC; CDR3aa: CASSQDPAGGPSSYNEQFF
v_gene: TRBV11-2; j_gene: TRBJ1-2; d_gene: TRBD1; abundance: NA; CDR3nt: TGTGCCAGCAGCTTGGAGGGGGCTCCGTCCGGCTACACCTTC; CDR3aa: CASSLEGAPSGYTF
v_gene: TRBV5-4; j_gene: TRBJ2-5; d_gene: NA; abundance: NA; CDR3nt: TGTGCCAGCAGTTCCGCCGACTACCTAGCACACCAAGAGACCCAGTACTTC; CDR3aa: CASSSADYLAHQETQYF
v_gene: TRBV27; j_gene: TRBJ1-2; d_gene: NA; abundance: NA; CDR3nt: TGTGCCAGCAGTGGTATTGGGCGCCCGTCTAACTATGGCTACACCTTC; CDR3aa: CASSGIGRPSNYGYTF
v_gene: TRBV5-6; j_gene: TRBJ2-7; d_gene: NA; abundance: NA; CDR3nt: TGTGCCAGCAGCTATGGAGGTGGTACAGGGTTTGGCTCCTACGAGCAGTACTTC; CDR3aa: CASSYGGGTGFGSYEQYF
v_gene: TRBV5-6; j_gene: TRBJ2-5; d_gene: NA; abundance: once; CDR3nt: TGTGCCAGCAGCGGCTCAGGGGAGACCCAGTACTTC; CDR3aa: CASSGSGETQYF
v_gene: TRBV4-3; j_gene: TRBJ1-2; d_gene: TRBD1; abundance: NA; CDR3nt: TGCGCCAGCAGCCCCTGGACAGGGAACTATGGCTACACCTTC; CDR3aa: CASSPWTGNYGYTF
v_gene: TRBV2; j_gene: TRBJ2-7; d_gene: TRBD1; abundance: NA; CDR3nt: TGTGCCAGCAGTGAAGGGTGGGACAGGGGGGCGCAGTACTTC; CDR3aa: CASSEGWDRGAQYF
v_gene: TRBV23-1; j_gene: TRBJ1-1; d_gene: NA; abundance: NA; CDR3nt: TGCGCCAGCAGTCAGTTTAGACACCTGAACACTGAAGCTTTCTTT; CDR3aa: CASSQFRHLNTEAFF